The 12 T cell receptor beta chains presented below share a single source sample, sequenced in a study of OX40 agonist ivuxolimab in advanced cancers. Libraries were prepared by immunoSEQ multiplex PCR; TCRdb keeps only in-frame clonotypes and omits some of them. The repertoire holds 150,000 to 190,000 clones, with approximately 94% as singletons. The sequencing here drew on CD4+ or CD8+ T cells sorted from blood, taken in a trial of the OX40 agonist ivuxolimab. The source is an adult with an advanced solid tumor such as melanoma, head and neck, liver or kidney cancer.

DNA of the CDR3: TGCGCCAGCAGCCCGGGGACAGGGGCTAACTATGGCTACACCTTC. Its protein is CASSPGTGANYGYTF. The chain couples TRBV5-1 to TRBJ1-2; TRBD1 matches at 10 bases. V trimming: 4 bases; J trimming: 0 bases; junction bases outside the gene matches: 3. Germline lookup yields CDR1 SGHRS and CDR2 YFSETQ. The CDR3 has 15 amino acids.

The chain couples TRBV7-9 to TRBJ2-1, with 8 bases lining up with TRBD2. From germline, CDR1 is SEHNR and CDR2 FQNEAQ (reference sequence). This CDR3 is 17 amino acids long. The junction had 5 bases not matched to a gene; V was cut back by 1 base and J by 0 bases. CDR3 bases: TGTGCCAGCAGCTTAGTAGCGGGGAAGAGCTCCTACAATGAGCAGTTCTTC. The encoded protein is CASSLVAGKSSYNEQFF. Supplemented by reference TRBV7-9 and TRBJ2-1, the full variable domain reads DTGVSQNPRHKITKRGQNVTFRCDPISEHNRLYWYRQTLGQGPEFLTYFQNEAQLEKSRLLSDRFSAERPKGSFSTLEIQRTEQGDSAMYLCASSLVAGKSSYNEQFFGPGTRLTVL.

The V gene is TRBV6-5, the J gene TRBJ1-2; 11 bases fit TRBD1. Germline V gene lookup returns CDR1 MNHEY and CDR2 SVGAGI. Germline trimming cut 7 bases from V and 5 bases from J; bases unmatched to any gene: 9. This CDR3 has 15 residues. The CDR3 region is CASKKKGQGAYGYTF. CDR3 in DNA: TGTGCCAGCAAGAAGAAAGGACAGGGGGCTTATGGCTACACCTTC.

The chain joins TRBV4-3 to TRBJ2-3; 14 bases are shared with TRBD2. Unmatched junction bases numbered 14, after V lost 0 bases and J lost 3 bases. This CDR3 spans 21 amino acids. Germline V gene data show CDR1 as LGHNA and CDR2 as YSLEER. The CDR3: CASSQEAHWGLAGALTDTQYF. In DNA form, the CDR3 reads TGCGCCAGCAGCCAAGAGGCTCATTGGGGACTAGCGGGAGCGTTGACAGATACGCAGTATTTT.

The V gene is TRBV19, the J gene TRBJ1-1, with a possible D match to TRBD1 (6 bases). The V end was cut by 11 bases, the J end by 3 bases, with 22 bases between. Germline CDR1 reads LNHDA; CDR2 reads SQIVND (reference sequence). This CDR3 is built from 15 residues. The CDR3 sequence is CAVKQGRGKDTEAFF. For the CDR3, the DNA is TGTGCCGTCAAGCAGGGGCGGGGTAAGGACACTGAAGCTTTCTTT. Looking up the rest from reference TRBV19 and TRBJ1-1 gives the full variable domain: DGGITQSPKYLFRKEGQNVTLSCEQNLNHDAMYWYRQDPGQGLRLIYYSQIVNDFQKGDIAEGYSVSREKKESFPLTVTSAQKNPTAFYLCAVKQGRGKDTEAFFGQGTRLTVV.

The J gene is TRBJ2-5, the V gene TRBV29-1; 10 positions match TRBD2. The CDR3 runs to 14 residues. Germline lookup yields CDR1 SQVTM and CDR2 ANQGSEA. V shed 8 bases, J shed 7 bases, and the junction held 13 bases outside the gene matches. This chain's CDR3 is CSSGRAGGPGTQYF. The CDR3, as DNA: TGCAGCTCCGGCCGAGCGGGGGGGCCTGGGACCCAGTACTTC. Variable domain in full (rest from reference TRBV29-1 and TRBJ2-5): SAVISQKPSRDICQRGTSLTIQCQVDSQVTMMFWYRQQPGQSLTLIATANQGSEATYESGFVIDKFPISRPNLTFSTLTVSNMSPEDSSIYLCSSGRAGGPGTQYFGPGTRLLVL.

In the case of this clone: In the same sample, other DNA sequences code for this CDR3. The genes are TRBV7-9 and TRBJ1-1; D might be TRBD1 (6 bases). CDR1 SEHNR and CDR2 FQNEAQ come from the germline V gene (reference sequence). CDR3 size: 14 residues. V shed 3 bases and J shed 0 bases, with 8 bases lying between them. The CDR3 DNA is TGTGCCAGCAGCTTGCAGGGGATGAACACTGAAGCTTTCTTT. As protein: CASSLQGMNTEAFF.

The chain links TRBV27 to TRBJ1-4; TRBD1 matches at 7 bases. Trimming removed 8 bases from V and 8 bases from J; junction bases left unmatched: 8. Germline-derived CDR1 and CDR2 are MNHEY and SMNVEV (reference sequence). This CDR3 is built from 13 residues. The CDR3 coding sequence is TGTGCCAGCGGCCGGAGGACAGGCGAAAAACTGTTTTTT. Amino acids: CASGRRTGEKLFF.

V usage is TRBV12-5 and J usage is TRBJ1-1; TRBD1 is a possible D gene (6 bases). The ends were cut back, 5 bases at V and 5 bases at J, with 12 bases in the middle. This CDR3 comprises 13 residues. Germline V CDR1 and CDR2: LGHNT, FRNRAP. The CDR3 nucleotides read TGTGCTAGTGGTATCGGGACAAGTACTGAAGCTTTCTTT. Its translation is CASGIGTSTEAFF.

V gene TRBV14 combines with J gene TRBJ2-3; 8 bases are a match to TRBD1. V dropped 4 bases and J dropped 4; count of bases not matched to a gene: 4. The CDR3 is 14 residues long. Germline V lookup: CDR1 SGHDN, CDR2 FVKESK. The CDR3 sequence is CASSLGTGADTQYF. The CDR3 coding sequence is TGTGCCAGCAGCCTGGGGACAGGAGCAGATACGCAGTATTTT.

This clone was counted a few times. This chain links TRBV7-2 with TRBJ2-1; TRBD2 is a possible D gene (5 bases). CDR3 length equals 14 residues. Germline loops: CDR1 SGHTA, CDR2 FQGNSA. Trimming removed 1 base from V and 6 bases from J, with 10 bases in between. CDR3 bases: TGTGCCAGCAGCTTAGATAGAGGGAGCAATGAGCAGTTCTTC. Translation gives CASSLDRGSNEQFF.

The chain couples TRBV28 to TRBJ2-7; 10 bases map to TRBD1. CDR3 size: 18 residues. J lost 9 bases, V lost 7 bases, and 24 bases had no gene match. Germline V gene data show CDR1 as MDHEN and CDR2 as SYDVKM. CDR3 coding DNA: TGTGCCAGCAATAGGCCGGGACAGGGGTCTCCGGGGGGAGTTAGGCAGTACTTC. This gives the protein CASNRPGQGSPGGVRQYF. Together with reference TRBV28 and TRBJ2-7, the CDR3 gives the full variable domain: DVKVTQSSRYLVKRTGEKVFLECVQDMDHENMFWYRQDPGLGLRLIYFSYDVKMKEKGDIPEGYSVSREKKERFSLILESASTNQTSMYLCASNRPGQGSPGGVRQYFGPGTRLTVT.